Listed here is a single TCR beta chain. Its matching antigen is unknown. These data are taken from a study of cytomegalovirus exposure and HLA in healthy donors. Donors had nominal health at sampling but likely had unrecorded immune exposures. The CDR3 consists of 13 residues. Deletions cut 5 bases from V and 2 bases from J, with 7 bases between. Germline assignment: CDR1 SGHTA and CDR2 FQGNSA. Primers included in the PCR were 60 Vbeta and 13 Jbeta primers. Produced via immunoSEQ multiplex PCR; TCRdb's table is partial and in-frame only. This table lists about 160,000 clones. Findings and limits, study-wide: Among the CMV-associated chains, a few were confirmed in vitro as specific for CMV antigens. Some TCR beta chains (about 180 of them) were listed as cytomegalovirus-associated. Analysis performed later found about 18,000 TCR beta sequences associated with HLA alleles at 0.05 false discovery rate.

The sample taken for sequencing was PBMCs. This TCR was sampled from a woman aged 60 to 75 in good health and CMV-seronegative. The gene calls are TRBV7-2 and TRBJ1-5, with D unresolved. Here the CDR3 DNA reads TGTGCCAGCAGCGAGGAGGGCAATCAGCCCCAGCATTTT. It encodes CASSEEGNQPQHF.